Below, 14 T cell receptor beta chains from the same sample are listed, as sequenced in a study of identical twins. Each CDR3 protein is one row after TCRdb ran MiXCR on the 5' RACE reads. This sample yields a few hundred thousand distinct CDR3 sequences, of which 8% to 9.5% are seen a single time; about 7.1% belongs to the top ten. This sample was shared with a second study, whose subject was yellow fever vaccine responses in identical twins.

Sequencing was carried out using CD8+ T cells sorted from blood. The receptor source for this set is a woman aged 18 to 35 in good health.

There are a few counts of this clonotype. The V call is TRBV27, the J call TRBJ2-2; weak D call: TRBD1 (5 bases). The germline CDR1 and CDR2 sequences are MNHEY and SMNVEV (reference sequence). The CDR3 consists of 15 residues. Trimming pared 4 bases from V and 1 base from J, leaving 10 bases between. The DNA of the CDR3 is TGTGCCAGCAGTTCTGCCAGGGAGAACACCGGGGAGCTGTTTTTT. It yields the protein CASSSARENTGELFF.

This clonotype has ten or more counts. V usage is TRBV4-1 and J usage is TRBJ2-5; 11 bases align to TRBD2. CDR1 is MGHRA, CDR2 YSYEKL, per germline. The CDR3 is 16 residues long. V shed 1 base, J shed 2 bases, and the junction held 3 bases outside the gene matches. This CDR3 reads CASSQVRLAGQETQYF. The CDR3 bases are TGCGCCAGCAGCCAAGTTAGACTAGCGGGACAAGAGACCCAGTACTTC.

This clonotype was seen only a few times. This chain uses TRBV21-1 with TRBJ2-1; the table names TRBD2, a call not compared with the DNA. TRBV21-1 is assigned pseudogene status. The CDR3 loop spans 17 amino acids. CDR3 nucleotide sequence: TGTGCCAGCAGCAAAGGACTAGCGGGGTCAAGAACCAATGAGCAGTTCTTC. Encoded protein: CASSKGLAGSRTNEQFF.

This clonotype appeared many times. The rearrangement links TRBV4-3 to TRBJ2-7, with TRBD2 identical over 9 bases. V lost 1 base and J lost 5; bases outside the gene matches: 9. Germline CDR1 and CDR2: LGHNA and YSLEER. The CDR3 runs to 16 residues. The CDR3 loop is CASSQVAGDGKDEQYF. CDR3 nucleotides: TGCGCCAGCAGCCAAGTAGCGGGGGACGGGAAGGACGAGCAGTACTTC.

Many counts were recorded for this clonotype. The rearrangement links TRBV7-6 to TRBJ2-1, with 7 bases matching TRBD1. Germline V gene sequence: CDR1 SGHVS, CDR2 FNYEAQ. V gave up 5 bases and J gave up 5 bases; unmatched junction bases: 9. The CDR3 has 15 amino acids. In DNA, the CDR3 is TGTGCCAGCAGCGCTCGACAGGGCGTAAACAATGAGCAGTTCTTC. It is translated as CASSARQGVNNEQFF. The variable domain in full, with the rest retrieved from reference TRBV7-6 and TRBJ2-1, is GAGVSQSPRYKVTKRGQDVALRCDPISGHVSLYWYRQALGQGPEFLTYFNYEAQQDKSGLPNDRFSAERPEGSISTLTIQRTEQRDSAMYRCASSARQGVNNEQFFGPGTRLTVL.

This clonotype was found many times. The chain has TRBV3-1 and TRBJ2-7; 8 nucleotides line up with TRBD1. Germline V gene data show CDR1 as LGHDT and CDR2 as YNNKEL (reference sequence). V shed 0 bases, J shed 2 bases, and the junction held 6 bases outside the gene matches. This CDR3 region has 16 residues. CDR3 loop: CASSQDLDRAAYEQYF. The DNA for the CDR3 is TGTGCCAGCAGCCAAGATCTGGACAGGGCAGCCTACGAGCAGTACTTC.

The V gene is TRBV5-1, the J gene TRBJ2-7, with a tentative D call TRBD1 (5 bases). This CDR3 comprises 14 residues. Germline CDR1 SGHRS, CDR2 YFSETQ. Trimming took 0 bases from V and 4 from J, leaving 11 bases between them. The CDR3 reads CASSLEGYPYEQYF. The CDR3, as DNA: TGCGCCAGCAGCTTGGAGGGGTACCCTTACGAGCAGTACTTC.

J is TRBJ2-3 and V is TRBV21-1; the table assigns TRBD1, which was not confirmed against the DNA. TRBV21-1 is a documented pseudogene. The CDR3 totals 16 residues. The CDR3 sequence: CASSKPGTESTDTQYF. The CDR3 coding sequence is TGTGCCAGCAGCAAACCGGGGACAGAGAGCACAGATACGCAGTATTTT.

This clonotype was seen more than once but under ten times. The V gene is TRBV19, the J gene TRBJ1-1; no firm D call. Deletions cut 3 bases from V and 8 bases from J, with 10 bases between. The CDR3 consists of 12 residues. CDR1 and CDR2 from the germline V gene are LNHDA and SQIVND (reference sequence). CDR3 protein: CASSMWLQEAFF. The CDR3 DNA reads as TGTGCCAGTAGTATGTGGCTCCAGGAAGCTTTCTTT.

Ten or more counts support this clonotype. V usage is TRBV12-3 or TRBV12-4 and J usage is TRBJ2-1; D possibly uses TRBD1 or TRBD2 (5 bases each). The CDR3 has 13 residues. Trimming stripped 8 bases from V and 10 bases from J, with 18 bases between. The CDR3 sequence: CASFPLGVSEQFF. As DNA, the CDR3 is TGTGCCAGCTTTCCATTGGGGGTGAGCGAGCAGTTCTTC.

This clonotype has at least ten counts. The rearrangement links TRBV12-3 or TRBV12-4 to TRBJ2-3; D is perhaps TRBD1 (6 bases). Trimming took off 0 bases at V and 0 bases at J, with 7 bases between the two ends. The CDR3 loop spans 15 amino acids. The CDR3 spells CASSLADSSTDTQYF. DNA of the CDR3: TGTGCCAGCAGTTTAGCGGACAGCAGCACAGATACGCAGTATTTT.

The chain links TRBV4-3 to TRBJ1-2, with D hard to call. The CDR3 has 14 residues. From germline, CDR1 is LGHNA and CDR2 YSLEER. The V end lost 2 bases, the J end lost 1 base, and 8 bases lay between the germline ends. This chain's CDR3 is CASSQSLSNYGYTF. DNA of the CDR3: TGCGCCAGCAGCCAAAGTCTCAGTAACTATGGCTACACCTTC.

This clonotype was seen only a few times. The V and J genes are TRBV29-1 and TRBJ1-2; 9 bases line up with TRBD1. The CDR3 runs to 13 residues. The junction had 2 bases not matched to a gene; V was cut back by 4 bases and J by 2 bases. The germline V gene has CDR1 SQVTM and CDR2 ANQGSEA. The CDR3 loop reads CSVGTGENYGYTF. The CDR3 coding sequence is TGCAGCGTTGGGACAGGGGAGAACTATGGCTACACCTTC.

The V call is TRBV4-3, the J call TRBJ2-1; D may be TRBD1 or TRBD2 (6 bases each). V gave up 0 bases and J gave up 11 bases, with 11 bases separating them. The CDR3 runs 13 residues. The germline CDR1 and CDR2 sequences are LGHNA and YSLEER. The CDR3 region is CASSQDTGAQQFF. The CDR3 nucleotides read TGCGCCAGCAGCCAAGATACGGGGGCCCAGCAGTTCTTC.